This T cell receptor beta chain was identified in a study of T cells expressing NK-cell markers. Study overall: Seven of the eight sequenced donors were classified as HCMV-seropositive, and one was classified as seronegative.

Study outcomes and limitations: Over 5 donors carried dominant NKG2C+ clonotypes that made up roughly 1.0-8% of their CD8+ T cells. Clones of NKG2C+ T cells that had expanded were of unclear HCMV specificity.

5'RACE template switching with UMIs generated TCR beta cDNA. Each CDR3 protein gets one entry in TCRdb, which reprocessed the 5' RACE reads and gives no DNA. The table for this sample gives around 550,000 distinct CDR3 sequences. About this clonotype itself: Its specificity is unknown.

Germline V CDR1 and CDR2: DFQATT, SNEGSKA (reference sequence). The CDR3 has 15 residues. The specimen was blood T cells: a sorted CD56 or NKG2C T cell subset, CD4+ or CD8+ T cells, or bulk PBMC T cells (not recorded which). This chain connects TRBV20-1 to TRBJ2-7; TCRdb lists TRBD1, though no DNA is available to test this call. The sequence was collected from a man aged 18 to 30 in good health. This chain's CDR3 is CSARDPGNSNYEQYF.